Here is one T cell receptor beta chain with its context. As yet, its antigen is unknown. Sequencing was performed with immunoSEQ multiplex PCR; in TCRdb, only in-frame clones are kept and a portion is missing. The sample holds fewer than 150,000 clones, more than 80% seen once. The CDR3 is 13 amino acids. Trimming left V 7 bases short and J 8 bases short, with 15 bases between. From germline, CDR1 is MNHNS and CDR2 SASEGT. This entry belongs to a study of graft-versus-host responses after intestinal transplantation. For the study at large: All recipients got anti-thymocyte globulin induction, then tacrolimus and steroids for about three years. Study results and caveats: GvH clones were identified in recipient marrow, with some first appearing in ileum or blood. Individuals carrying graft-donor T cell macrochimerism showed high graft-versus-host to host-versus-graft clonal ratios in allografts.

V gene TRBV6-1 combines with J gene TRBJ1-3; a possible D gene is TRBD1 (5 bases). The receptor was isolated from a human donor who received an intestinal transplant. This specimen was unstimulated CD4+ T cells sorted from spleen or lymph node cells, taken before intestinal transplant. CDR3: CASTVREAHTIYF. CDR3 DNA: TGTGCCAGCACCGTCAGGGAAGCGCACACCATATATTTT.